This T cell receptor beta chain was sequenced in a study of blood T cell repertoires in COVID-19. Study-wide context: The origin of the acute and convalescent COVID-19 samples was the United States, Italy and Spain.

Germline V CDR1 and CDR2: MDHEN, SYDVKM. V was trimmed by 4 bases and J by 2 bases, leaving 12 bases between them. The CDR3 runs 15 residues. Assignments of participants to cohorts depended upon their own reported clinical history. The recovered donors of Cohort 3 showed two negative PCRs, clearance, or symptom resolution. This clone showed up just once. Profiled with immunoSEQ multiplex PCR; TCRdb holds only in-frame clones, not every one. The table lists around 200,000 clones, approximately 90% of them singletons. The sequencing sample was made of PBMCs or T cells enriched from blood (not recorded which). The TCR comes from a man aged 25 to 40 who had recovered from COVID-19. The chain joins TRBV28 to TRBJ1-5; D unclear. The CDR3 region is CASSYPAGGNQPQHF. DNA for the CDR3: TGTGCCAGCAGTTACCCCGCTGGAGGCAATCAGCCCCAGCATTTT.